This passage covers 21 T cell receptor beta chains from one sample sequenced in a study of blood T cell repertoires in COVID-19. The protocol was immunoSEQ multiplex PCR, while the TCRdb copy is restricted to in-frame clones and leaves out a portion. The sample shows approximately 210,000 clones, 80% to 90% of them seen only once. The sequenced sample was PBMCs or T cells enriched from blood (not recorded which). Receptor source: a woman between 45 and 65 years old with acute COVID-19.

The chain employs TRBV20-1 and TRBJ2-7; no firm D call. In germline, CDR1 is DFQATT, CDR2 SNEGSKA (reference sequence). The ends were cut back, 5 bases at V and 3 bases at J, with 5 bases in the middle. The length of the CDR3 is 10 residues. The CDR3 DNA reads as TGCAGTGCTGCCTACTACGAGCAGTACTTC. Its protein is CSAAYYEQYF.

The rearrangement joins TRBV20-1 to TRBJ1-2; D unresolved. Germline CDR1 DFQATT, CDR2 SNEGSKA (reference sequence). V was clipped by 3 bases and J by 6 bases, with 11 bases between them. The CDR3 has 12 residues. This CDR3 is CSASGQENGYTF. The CDR3 DNA reads TGCAGTGCTAGTGGCCAGGAAAATGGCTACACCTTC.

This clone was recorded a few times. The chain links TRBV27 to TRBJ1-2; 7 nucleotides match TRBD1. The germline gives CDR1 MNHEY, CDR2 SMNVEV (reference sequence). The CDR3 has 11 residues. In DNA, the CDR3 is TGTGCAAGCTCCCAGGGGGATGGCTACACCTTC. Protein sequence: CASSQGDGYTF.

CDR3 residues: CASSFDRGHAGNTIYF. CDR3 in DNA: TGTGCCAGCAGTTTTGACAGGGGGCACGCTGGAAACACCATATATTTT. The J gene is TRBJ1-3, the V gene TRBV28, with 10 bases aligning to TRBD1. The CDR3 totals 16 residues. The junction had 4 bases not matched to a gene; V was cut back by 3 bases and J by 2 bases. Looked up from germline, CDR1 is MDHEN and CDR2 is SYDVKM.

This clone was detected only once. V gene TRBV6-4 combines with J gene TRBJ2-5, with 12 positions matching TRBD2. Losses at the gene ends were 7 bases for V and 0 bases for J; bases not matched to a gene: 15. Germline V gives CDR1 MRHNA, CDR2 SNTAGT. CDR3 length equals 19 residues. The CDR3 DNA reads as TGTGCCAGCAAGGCTAGCGGGAGGGCCGTACGGGAGTACCAAGAGACCCAGTACTTC. Translating gives CASKASGRAVREYQETQYF.

The chain couples TRBV18 to TRBJ1-1; D unresolved. CDR1 is KGHSH, CDR2 LQKENI, per germline. The V gene lost 4 bases and the J gene lost 1 base, with 7 bases spanning the gap. This CDR3 is 13 amino acids long. The CDR3 protein is CASSQRANTEAFF. CDR3 DNA sequence: TGTGCCAGCTCACAGCGAGCGAACACTGAAGCTTTCTTT.

The J gene is TRBJ2-7, the V gene TRBV28; 8 bases match TRBD1. V lost 5 bases and J lost 1; bases outside the gene matches: 10. This CDR3 contains 16 residues. The germline V gene encodes CDR1 MDHEN and CDR2 SYDVKM. CDR3 coding DNA: TGTGCCAGCAGTCCGGCCCAGGGGGCTCTGTCCTACGAGCAGTACTTC. This encodes CASSPAQGALSYEQYF.

With respect to this clone: Other DNA sequences of this sample code for an identical CDR3. This rearrangement joins TRBV5-1 to TRBJ1-2; a possible D gene is TRBD1 (5 bases). This CDR3 contains 15 residues. The V end lost 1 base, the J end lost 1 base, and 11 bases lay between the germline ends. CDR1 and CDR2 (germline): SGHRS, YFSETQ. In nucleotides, the CDR3 is TGCGCCAGCAGCTTGTCTCCGGGGGTTAACTATGGCTACACCTTC. Translated: CASSLSPGVNYGYTF.

The V and J genes are TRBV5-1 and TRBJ1-2; 7 bases line up with TRBD1. The V gene's germline CDR1 is SGHRS and CDR2 YFSETQ. V gave up 4 bases and J gave up 8 bases; unmatched junction bases: 14. CDR3 length equals 15 residues. CDR3 sequence: CASSSPKPGGVGYTF. CDR3 sequence (DNA): TGCGCCAGCAGCAGCCCGAAACCAGGGGGTGTAGGCTACACCTTC.

This rearrangement joins TRBV25-1 to TRBJ1-3; TRBD1 agrees at 7 bases. Trimming removed 4 bases from V and 1 base from J; junction bases left unmatched: 7. CDR1 is MGHDK, CDR2 SYGVNS, per germline. This CDR3 comprises 16 residues. The CDR3 loop reads CASSAAGQRSGNTIYF. DNA of the CDR3: TGTGCCAGCAGTGCGGCGGGACAGAGGTCTGGAAACACCATATATTTT. The variable domain in full, with the rest retrieved from reference TRBV25-1 and TRBJ1-3, is EADIYQTPRYLVIGTGKKITLECSQTMGHDKMYWYQQDPGMELHLIHYSYGVNSTEKGDLSSESTVSRIRTEHFPLTLESARPSHTSQYLCASSAAGQRSGNTIYFGEGSWLTVV.

The chain links TRBV3-1 (or the pseudogene TRBV3-2) to TRBJ1-2; 7 bases are a match to TRBD1. J lost 8 bases, V lost 2 bases, and 5 bases had no gene match. Per the germline V gene, CDR1 is LGHDT and CDR2 is YNNKEL (reference sequence). This CDR3 has 13 amino acids. CDR3 nucleotides: TGTGCCAGCAGCCAATCGGACAGGTCGGGCTACACCTTC. Protein sequence: CASSQSDRSGYTF.

This chain joins TRBV30 and TRBJ1-3; possibly TRBD1 for D (6 bases). CDR1 is GTSNPN, CDR2 SVGIG, per germline (reference sequence). V was cut by 7 bases and J by 0 bases, with 22 bases left in between. This CDR3 is built from 17 residues. CDR3 region: CASYGGTLGLSGNTIYF. The CDR3 DNA is TGTGCCTCTTATGGGGGCACGCTGGGCCTCTCTGGAAACACCATATATTTT.

The chain couples TRBV2 to TRBJ1-2; no definite D call. V lost 7 bases to trimming and J lost 2 bases, with 17 bases between them. Germline assignment: CDR1 SNHLY and CDR2 FYNNEI. The CDR3 consists of 15 residues. For the CDR3, the DNA is TGTGCCAGCACGAGGGAGGTAGGCCCAAACTATGGCTACACCTTC. As protein: CASTREVGPNYGYTF.

V usage is TRBV30 and J usage is TRBJ1-4; no clear D gene. The CDR3 spans 13 residues. The ends were cut back, 2 bases at V and 6 bases at J, with 10 bases in the middle. CDR1 and CDR2 (germline): GTSNPN, SVGIG (reference sequence). CDR3 sequence: CAWSLTEDEKLFF. DNA for the CDR3: TGTGCCTGGAGTTTGACCGAGGATGAAAAACTGTTTTTT.

This chain uses TRBV18 with TRBJ2-3, with 7 bases matching TRBD2. Germline V CDR1 and CDR2: KGHSH, LQKENI. Losses at the gene ends were 3 bases for V and 4 bases for J; bases not matched to a gene: 7. The CDR3 sequence is 15 residues long. The CDR3 DNA reads as TGTGCCAGCTCACCTCTGGGCGGGAGCCCAGATACGCAGTATTTT. Translated, it gives CASSPLGGSPDTQYF.

The rearrangement links TRBV11-1 to TRBJ2-7; 8 bases match TRBD2. Trimming took 6 bases from V and 2 from J; bases not matched to a gene: 9. Germline values: CDR1 SGHAT, CDR2 FQDESV (reference sequence). The CDR3 is 15 amino acids. The CDR3 DNA sequence: TGTGCCAGCAGTCCTACTAGCGGAGGGCCCTACGAGCAGTACTTC. This encodes CASSPTSGGPYEQYF.

This clone was picked up a small number of times. An end of the junction does not agree with germline; a read error may underlie this. The chain joins TRBV7-7 to TRBJ2-2; TRBD2 is a possible D gene (5 bases). Germline CDR1 reads SSHAT; CDR2 reads FNYEAQ (reference sequence). CDR3 length: 12 residues. The CDR3 here is CASSGTGGELFF. CDR3 nucleotides: TGTGCTAGCAGCGGAACGGGCGGGGAGCTGTTTTTT.

The CDR3 region has the DNA TGCGCCAGCAGCGTCGACAAGAACACCGGGGAGCTGTTTTTT. Translating it yields CASSVDKNTGELFF. The chain carries TRBV5-1 and TRBJ2-2, with unresolved D. V was clipped by 4 bases and J by 1 base, with 8 bases between them. CDR1 and CDR2 from the germline V gene are SGHRS and YFSETQ. This CDR3 comprises 14 residues.

This clone was recorded once. The chain couples TRBV24-1 to TRBJ1-1; 10 nucleotides line up with TRBD1. V was pared by 9 bases and J by 5 bases, with 2 bases of the junction left unmatched. The germline V gene encodes CDR1 KGHDR and CDR2 SFDVKD. The CDR3 sequence is 12 residues long. The CDR3 is CATGTGETEAFF. Written as DNA, the CDR3 is TGTGCCACCGGGACAGGGGAGACTGAAGCTTTCTTT.

This chain joins TRBV19 and TRBJ2-1, with D perhaps matching TRBD2 (6 bases). From germline, CDR1 is LNHDA and CDR2 SQIVND (reference sequence). This CDR3 has 16 amino acids. Trimming shortened V by 2 bases and J by 3 bases, and 14 bases separated the two germline ends. The DNA for the CDR3 is TGTGCCAGTAGTATATCGGGACTTGGTATCTACAATGAGCAGTTCTTC. Encoded protein: CASSISGLGIYNEQFF.

V usage is TRBV28 and J usage is TRBJ1-2; 8 bases line up with TRBD1. Germline V gene sequence: CDR1 MDHEN, CDR2 SYDVKM. The CDR3 is made up of 15 amino acids. V was clipped by 4 bases and J by 6 bases; unmatched bases: 10. In DNA, the CDR3 is TGTGCCAGCAGTTCCCAGCCGACAGGGGCTAATGGCTACACCTTC. This codes for CASSSQPTGANGYTF.